Detailed here is one TCR beta chain. Only in-frame clones appear in the TCRdb table, and some are missing; sequencing was by immunoSEQ multiplex PCR. The repertoire includes 50,000 to 65,000 clones, about 89% of them detected once, and more than 14% sits in the top ten. CDR3 length: 15 residues. Unmatched junction bases numbered 11, after V lost 5 bases and J lost 9 bases. Germline CDR1 MNHEY, CDR2 SMNVEV (reference sequence). This entry comes from a study of T cell responses to AZD1222 COVID-19 vaccine. Sequenced here: peripheral blood, sampled 28 days after the second AZD1222 dose. This sequence was found in an adult who received the AZD1222 COVID-19 vaccine. V gene TRBV27 combines with J gene TRBJ1-1; 11 positions agree with TRBD1. CDR3 in amino acids: CASSGPGQGGWKAFF. CDR3 coding DNA: TGTGCCAGCAGTGGACCGGGACAGGGGGGTTGGAAAGCTTTCTTT.